The 8 T cell receptor beta chains listed next were all sequenced from one sample in a study of a mutant IDH1 vaccine in newly diagnosed glioma. Time point: week 23, last vaccination. Vaccination used 300 ug of mutant IDH1 20-mer peptide per dose, with topical imiquimod. No cognate antigen is known for these TCRs. Profiled with immunoSEQ multiplex PCR; TCRdb holds only in-frame clones, not every one. The table lists roughly 30,000 clones, roughly 85% of them singletons. Sequenced material: PBMCs, taken from a glioma patient whose treatment included an IDH1 peptide vaccine. The receptors derive from a woman aged 25 to 39 with glioma.

The V gene is TRBV5-4, the J gene TRBJ1-2, with D possibly TRBD1 on 6 matching bases. CDR3 size: 13 residues. Germline assignment: CDR1 SGHNT and CDR2 YYREEE (reference sequence). The ends were cut back, 0 bases at V and 4 bases at J, with 7 bases in the middle. CDR3 loop: CASSLETGYGYTF. CDR3 nucleotides: TGTGCCAGCAGCTTGGAGACAGGCTATGGCTACACCTTC.

V is TRBV7-2 and J is TRBJ2-5; 7 bases agree with TRBD1. V was clipped by 5 bases and J by 4 bases; unmatched bases: 10. Looked up from germline, CDR1 is SGHTA and CDR2 is FQGNSA. This CDR3 comprises 15 residues. CDR3 sequence (DNA): TGTGCCAGCAGCGTAGACTCCGGGACAGCAGAGACCCAGTACTTC. It codes for CASSVDSGTAETQYF.

The chain couples TRBV5-1 to TRBJ1-2; 7 bases fit TRBD1. The CDR3 runs 15 residues. Germline V CDR1 and CDR2: SGHRS, YFSETQ. V trimming: 4 bases; J trimming: 5 bases; junction bases outside the gene matches: 11. This CDR3 is CASSPGWDSLYGYTF. DNA of the CDR3: TGCGCCAGCAGCCCGGGATGGGACAGTCTTTATGGCTACACCTTC.

This sequence joins TRBV4-1 and TRBJ1-2, with 8 bases lining up with TRBD1. Germline assignment: CDR1 MGHRA and CDR2 YSYEKL. The CDR3 runs 15 residues. The J segment lost 7 bases and the V segment lost 3 bases, leaving 10 bases of the junction unmatched. The CDR3 DNA is TGCGCCAGCAGCCAGGACCCAGGGGGCCGGCTTGGCTACACCTTC. Translation: CASSQDPGGRLGYTF.

V is TRBV12-5 and J is TRBJ1-4; tentative D call: TRBD1 (6 bases). The CDR3 totals 17 residues. Germline CDR1 is LGHNT and CDR2 is FRNRAP. Trimming stripped 6 bases from V and 8 bases from J, with 25 bases between. The CDR3 DNA follows: TGTGCTAGTGGGGGCGGGTCAGGGGCCGTGGAGTGGGAAAAACTGTTTTTT. Protein sequence: CASGGGSGAVEWEKLFF. Full variable domain (outside the CDR3, taken from reference TRBV12-5 and TRBJ1-4): DARVTQTPRHKVTEMGQEVTMRCQPILGHNTVFWYRQTMMQGLELLAYFRNRAPLDDSGMPKDRFSAEMPDATLATLKIQPSEPRDSAVYFCASGGGSGAVEWEKLFFGSGTQLSVL.

This clone was found once. The genes are TRBV5-1 and TRBJ2-7, with 7 bases aligning to TRBD2. V lost 0 bases, J lost 4 bases, and 7 bases stayed unmatched. This CDR3 is 15 amino acids long. Germline V CDR1 and CDR2: SGHRS, YFSETQ. CDR3 bases: TGCGCCAGCAGCTTGGATGTCGGGGGGACGTACGAGCAGTACTTC. Protein: CASSLDVGGTYEQYF.

This clone was recorded only once. This sequence joins TRBV29-1 and TRBJ1-1; D is unclear. The germline V gene encodes CDR1 SQVTM and CDR2 ANQGSEA. The CDR3 has 12 amino acids. The V gene lost 3 bases and the J gene lost 6 bases, with 11 bases spanning the gap. The CDR3, as DNA: TGCAGCGTTGACTTTGGGTCCGCTGAAGCTTTCTTT. Translation: CSVDFGSAEAFF.

The chain couples TRBV25-1 to TRBJ2-2; possibly TRBD1 or TRBD2 for D (6 bases each). The CDR3 consists of 14 residues. Trimming pared 5 bases from V and 9 bases from J, leaving 16 bases between. Germline V CDR1 and CDR2: MGHDK, SYGVNS. CDR3 amino acids: CASSLPGALRELFF. Here the CDR3 DNA reads TGTGCCAGCAGTCTCCCGGGGGCATTGAGGGAGCTGTTTTTT. The complete variable domain, with remaining parts taken from reference TRBV25-1 and TRBJ2-2, reads EADIYQTPRYLVIGTGKKITLECSQTMGHDKMYWYQQDPGMELHLIHYSYGVNSTEKGDLSSESTVSRIRTEHFPLTLESARPSHTSQYLCASSLPGALRELFFGEGSRLTVL.